This T cell receptor beta chain was captured by sequencing in a study of graft-versus-host responses after intestinal transplantation. This clone has a single count. What it binds is unknown. Findings of the study overall: Detection of GvH clones occurred in recipient marrow, and some had their first appearance in ileum or blood.

The CDR3 covers 21 residues. CDR1 is SGHVS, CDR2 FQNEAQ, per germline. Trimming took 5 bases from V and 0 from J, leaving 29 bases between them. The repertoire was sequenced with immunoSEQ multiplex PCR; TCRdb's copy has only in-frame clones and lacks some. The data hold approximately 54,000 clones, with roughly nine tenths observed a single time. V gene TRBV7-8 combines with J gene TRBJ2-1; perhaps TRBD1 as D (6 bases). The source was PBMCs, collected more than 650 days after intestinal transplant. The TCR originated in a human patient who received an intestinal transplant, so some T cells may come from the graft donor. CDR3 amino acids: CASSPNYRDKPQQSSYNEQFF. CDR3 nucleotides: TGTGCCAGCAGCCCCAACTACCGGGACAAACCCCAGCAATCCTCCTACAATGAGCAGTTCTTC.